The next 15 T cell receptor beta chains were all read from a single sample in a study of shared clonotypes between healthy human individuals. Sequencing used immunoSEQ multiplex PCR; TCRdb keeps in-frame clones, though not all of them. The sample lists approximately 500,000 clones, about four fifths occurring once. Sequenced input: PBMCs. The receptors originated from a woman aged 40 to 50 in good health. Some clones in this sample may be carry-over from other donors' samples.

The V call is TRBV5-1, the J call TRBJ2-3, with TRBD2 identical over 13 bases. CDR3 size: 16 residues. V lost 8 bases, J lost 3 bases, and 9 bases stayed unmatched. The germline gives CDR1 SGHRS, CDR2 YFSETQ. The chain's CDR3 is CASRRTSGSWTDTQYF. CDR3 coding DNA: TGCGCCAGTCGCCGGACTAGCGGGAGCTGGACAGATACGCAGTATTTT.

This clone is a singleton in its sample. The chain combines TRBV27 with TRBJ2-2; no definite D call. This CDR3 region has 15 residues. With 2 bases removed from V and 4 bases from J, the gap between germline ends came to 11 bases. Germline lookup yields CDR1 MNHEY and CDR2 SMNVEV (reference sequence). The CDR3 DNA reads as TGTGCCAGCAGTTTACTAGGTCGGAGCACCGGGGAGCTGTTTTTT. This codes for CASSLLGRSTGELFF.

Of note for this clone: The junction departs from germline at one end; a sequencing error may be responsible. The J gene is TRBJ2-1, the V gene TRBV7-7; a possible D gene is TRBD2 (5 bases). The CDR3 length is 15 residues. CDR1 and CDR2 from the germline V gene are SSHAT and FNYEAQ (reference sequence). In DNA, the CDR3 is TGTGCTAGCAGCTTAGCGCCGTCCGAGTACAATGAGCAGTTCTTC. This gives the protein CASSLAPSEYNEQFF.

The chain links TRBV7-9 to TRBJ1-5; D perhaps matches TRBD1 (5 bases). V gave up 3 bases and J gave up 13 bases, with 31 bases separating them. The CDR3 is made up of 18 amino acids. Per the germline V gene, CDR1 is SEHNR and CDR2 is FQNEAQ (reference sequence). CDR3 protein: CASSFWDPKAPIWGNQHF. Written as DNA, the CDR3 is TGTGCCAGCAGCTTCTGGGACCCAAAAGCCCCAATCTGGGGGAATCAGCATTTT.

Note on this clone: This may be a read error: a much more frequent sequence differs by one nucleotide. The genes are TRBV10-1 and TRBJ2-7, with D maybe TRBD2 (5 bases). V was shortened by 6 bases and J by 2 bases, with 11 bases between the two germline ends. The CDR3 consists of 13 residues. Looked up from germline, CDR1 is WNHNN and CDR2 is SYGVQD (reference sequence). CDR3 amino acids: CASSPGKTYEQYF. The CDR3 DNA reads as TGCGCCAGCAGCCCCGGGAAGACCTACGAGCAGTACTTC.

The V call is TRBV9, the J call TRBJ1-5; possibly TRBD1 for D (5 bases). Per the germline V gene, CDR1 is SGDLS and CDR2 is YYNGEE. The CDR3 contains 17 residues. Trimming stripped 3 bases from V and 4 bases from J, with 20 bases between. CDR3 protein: CASSAEGGQGSNQPQHF. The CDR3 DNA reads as TGTGCCAGCAGCGCCGAAGGAGGCCAGGGAAGTAATCAGCCCCAGCATTTT.

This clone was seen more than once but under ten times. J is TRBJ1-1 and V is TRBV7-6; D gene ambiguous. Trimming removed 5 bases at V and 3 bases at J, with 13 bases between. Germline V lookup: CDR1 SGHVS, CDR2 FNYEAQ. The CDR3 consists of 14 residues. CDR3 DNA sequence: TGTGCCAGCAGCGTAAGACCTGTTGACACTGAAGCTTTCTTT. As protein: CASSVRPVDTEAFF.

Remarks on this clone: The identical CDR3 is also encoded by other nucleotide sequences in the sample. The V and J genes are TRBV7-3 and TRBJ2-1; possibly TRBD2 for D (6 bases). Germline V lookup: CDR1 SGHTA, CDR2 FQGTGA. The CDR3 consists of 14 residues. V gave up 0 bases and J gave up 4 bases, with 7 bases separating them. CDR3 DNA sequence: TGTGCCAGCAGCTTAACAGGAGGGTACAATGAGCAGTTCTTC. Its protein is CASSLTGGYNEQFF.

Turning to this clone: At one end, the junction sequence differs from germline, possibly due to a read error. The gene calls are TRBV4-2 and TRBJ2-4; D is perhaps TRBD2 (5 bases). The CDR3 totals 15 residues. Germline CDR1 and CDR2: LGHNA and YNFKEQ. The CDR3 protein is CASSQDVPAGYPNNF. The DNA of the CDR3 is TGTGCCAGCAGCCAAGATGTGCCGGCGGGCTACCCAAATAACTTC.

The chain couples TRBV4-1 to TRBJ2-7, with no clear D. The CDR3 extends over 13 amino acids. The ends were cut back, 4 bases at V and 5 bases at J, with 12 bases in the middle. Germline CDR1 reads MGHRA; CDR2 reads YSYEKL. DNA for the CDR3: TGCGCCAGCAGCCCTCCCCGACCGCACGAGCAGTACTTC. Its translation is CASSPPRPHEQYF.

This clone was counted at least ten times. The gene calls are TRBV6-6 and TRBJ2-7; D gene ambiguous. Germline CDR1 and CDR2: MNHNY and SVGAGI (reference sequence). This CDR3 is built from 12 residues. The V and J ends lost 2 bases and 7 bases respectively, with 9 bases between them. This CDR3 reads CASSYTPREQYF. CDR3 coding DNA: TGTGCCAGCAGTTACACCCCGCGGGAGCAGTACTTC.

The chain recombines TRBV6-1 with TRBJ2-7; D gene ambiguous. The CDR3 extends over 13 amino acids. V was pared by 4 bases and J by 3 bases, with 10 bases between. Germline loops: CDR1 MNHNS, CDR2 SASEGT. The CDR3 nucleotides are TGTGCCAGCAGTGGGCCTGGGGTCTACGAGCAGTACTTC. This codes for CASSGPGVYEQYF.

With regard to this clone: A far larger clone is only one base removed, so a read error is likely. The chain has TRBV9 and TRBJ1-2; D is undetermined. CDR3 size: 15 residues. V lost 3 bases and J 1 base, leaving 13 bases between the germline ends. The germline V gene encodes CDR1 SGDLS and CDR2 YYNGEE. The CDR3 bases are TGTGCCAGCAGCGCAGCTCCTTCAGATAACTATGGCTACACCTTC. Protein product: CASSAAPSDNYGYTF.

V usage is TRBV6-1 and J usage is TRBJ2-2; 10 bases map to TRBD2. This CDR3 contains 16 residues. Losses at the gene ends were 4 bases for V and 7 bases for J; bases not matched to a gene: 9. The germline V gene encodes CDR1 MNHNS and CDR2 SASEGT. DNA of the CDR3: TGTGCCAGCAGTGGTCTGCTAGCGGGAGATGGCGGGGAGCTGTTTTTT. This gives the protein CASSGLLAGDGGELFF.

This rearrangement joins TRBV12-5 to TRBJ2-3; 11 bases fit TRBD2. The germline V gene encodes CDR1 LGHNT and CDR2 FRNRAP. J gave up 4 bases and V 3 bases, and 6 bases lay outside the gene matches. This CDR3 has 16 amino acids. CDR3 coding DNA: TGTGCTAGTGGTTTATCCCCACTAGCGGGAGCAGATACGCAGTATTTT. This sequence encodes CASGLSPLAGADTQYF.